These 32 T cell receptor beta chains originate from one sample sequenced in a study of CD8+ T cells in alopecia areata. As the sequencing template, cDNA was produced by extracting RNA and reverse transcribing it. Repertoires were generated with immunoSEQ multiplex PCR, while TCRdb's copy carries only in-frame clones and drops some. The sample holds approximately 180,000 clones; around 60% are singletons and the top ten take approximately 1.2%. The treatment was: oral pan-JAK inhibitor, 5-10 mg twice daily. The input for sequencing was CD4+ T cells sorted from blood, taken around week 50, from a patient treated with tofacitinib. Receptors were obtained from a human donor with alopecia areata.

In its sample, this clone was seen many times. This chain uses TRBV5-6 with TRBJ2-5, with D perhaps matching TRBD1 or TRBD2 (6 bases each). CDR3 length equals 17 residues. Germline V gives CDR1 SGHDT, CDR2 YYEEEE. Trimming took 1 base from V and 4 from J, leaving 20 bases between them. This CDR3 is CASSLTRRGVGRETQYF. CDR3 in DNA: TGTGCCAGCAGCTTGACCCGTAGGGGGGTAGGTCGAGAGACCCAGTACTTC.

The CDR3 sequence is CASSPRGRGPNEQFF. The CDR3 coding sequence is TGTGCCAGCAGCCCCCGGGGCAGGGGACCCAATGAGCAGTTCTTC. This sequence joins TRBV7-2 and TRBJ2-1; a weak D match, TRBD1 (6 bases). CDR3 length: 15 amino acids. V was shortened by 5 bases and J by 6 bases, with 17 bases between the two germline ends. CDR1 and CDR2 from the germline V gene are SGHTA and FQGNSA.

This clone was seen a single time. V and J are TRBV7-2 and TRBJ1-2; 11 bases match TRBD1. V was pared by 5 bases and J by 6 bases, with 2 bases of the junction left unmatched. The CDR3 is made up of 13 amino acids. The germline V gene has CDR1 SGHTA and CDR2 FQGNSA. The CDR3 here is CASSPGQGDGYTF. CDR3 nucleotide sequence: TGTGCCAGCAGCCCGGGACAGGGGGATGGCTACACCTTC.

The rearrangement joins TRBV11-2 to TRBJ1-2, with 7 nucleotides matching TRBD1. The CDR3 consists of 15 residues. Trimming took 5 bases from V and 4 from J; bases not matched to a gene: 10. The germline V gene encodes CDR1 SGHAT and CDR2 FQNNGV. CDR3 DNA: TGTGCCAGCAGCCACCGGACAGGTTACCTCTATGGCTACACCTTC. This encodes CASSHRTGYLYGYTF.

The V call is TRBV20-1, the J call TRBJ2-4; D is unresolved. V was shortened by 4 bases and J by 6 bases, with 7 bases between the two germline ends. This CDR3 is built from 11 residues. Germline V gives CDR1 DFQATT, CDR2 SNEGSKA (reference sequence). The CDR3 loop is CSAIALNIQYF. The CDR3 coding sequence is TGCAGTGCTATAGCTTTAAACATTCAGTACTTC.

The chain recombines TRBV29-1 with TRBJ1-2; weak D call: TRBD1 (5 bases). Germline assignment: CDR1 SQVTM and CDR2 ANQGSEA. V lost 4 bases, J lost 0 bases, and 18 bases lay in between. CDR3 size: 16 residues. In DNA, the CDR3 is TGCAGCGTTGCGGCGGGGGTCGGAATATCTAACTATGGCTACACCTTC. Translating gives CSVAAGVGISNYGYTF.

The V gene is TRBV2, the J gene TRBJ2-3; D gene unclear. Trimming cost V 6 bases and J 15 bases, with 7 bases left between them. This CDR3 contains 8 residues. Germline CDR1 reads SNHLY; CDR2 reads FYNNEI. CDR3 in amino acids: CASRPDYF. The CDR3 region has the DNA TGTGCCAGCAGACCGGACTATTTT.

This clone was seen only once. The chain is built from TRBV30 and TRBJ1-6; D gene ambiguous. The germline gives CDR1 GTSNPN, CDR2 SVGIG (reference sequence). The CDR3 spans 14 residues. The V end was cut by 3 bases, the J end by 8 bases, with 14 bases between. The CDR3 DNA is TGTGCCTGGAGAATCCGGGCCGATCATTCACCCCTCCACTTT. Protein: CAWRIRADHSPLHF.

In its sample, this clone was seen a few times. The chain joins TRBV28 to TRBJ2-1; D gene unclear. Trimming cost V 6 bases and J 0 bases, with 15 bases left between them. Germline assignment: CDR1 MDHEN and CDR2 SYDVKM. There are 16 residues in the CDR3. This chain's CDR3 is CASSHRARSSYNEQFF. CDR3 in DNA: TGTGCCAGCAGCCATAGAGCGAGAAGCTCCTACAATGAGCAGTTCTTC.

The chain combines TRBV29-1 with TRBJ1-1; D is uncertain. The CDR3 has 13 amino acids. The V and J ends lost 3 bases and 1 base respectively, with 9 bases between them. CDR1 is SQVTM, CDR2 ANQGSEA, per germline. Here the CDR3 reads CSVDLGPNTEAFF. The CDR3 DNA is TGCAGCGTTGATTTAGGTCCGAACACTGAAGCTTTCTTT.

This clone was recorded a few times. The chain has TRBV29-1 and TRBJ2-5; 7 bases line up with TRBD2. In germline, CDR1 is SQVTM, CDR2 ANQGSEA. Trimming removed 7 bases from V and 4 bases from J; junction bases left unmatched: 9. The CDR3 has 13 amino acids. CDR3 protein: CSALSGTRETQYF. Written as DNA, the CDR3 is TGCAGCGCCCTCAGCGGGACCCGAGAGACCCAGTACTTC. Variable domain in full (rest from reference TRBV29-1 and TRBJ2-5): SAVISQKPSRDICQRGTSLTIQCQVDSQVTMMFWYRQQPGQSLTLIATANQGSEATYESGFVIDKFPISRPNLTFSTLTVSNMSPEDSSIYLCSALSGTRETQYFGPGTRLLVL.

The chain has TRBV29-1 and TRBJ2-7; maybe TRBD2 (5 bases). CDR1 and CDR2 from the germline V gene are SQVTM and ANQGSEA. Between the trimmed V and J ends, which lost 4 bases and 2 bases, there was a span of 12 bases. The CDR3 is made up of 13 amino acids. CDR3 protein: CSVGPRGTYEQYF. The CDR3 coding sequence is TGCAGCGTTGGACCCCGGGGAACCTACGAGCAGTACTTC.

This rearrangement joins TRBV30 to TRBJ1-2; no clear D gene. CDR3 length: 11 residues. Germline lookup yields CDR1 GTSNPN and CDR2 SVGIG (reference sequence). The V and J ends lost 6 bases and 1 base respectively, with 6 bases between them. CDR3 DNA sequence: TGTGCCTGCCCATTTAACTATGGCTACACCTTC. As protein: CACPFNYGYTF.

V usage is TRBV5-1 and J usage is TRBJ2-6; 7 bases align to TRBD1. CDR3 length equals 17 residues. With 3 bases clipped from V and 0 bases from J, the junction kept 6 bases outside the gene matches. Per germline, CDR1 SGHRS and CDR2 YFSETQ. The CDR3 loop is CASSSGTVTSGANVLTF. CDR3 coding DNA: TGCGCCAGCAGCTCGGGGACAGTTACCTCTGGGGCCAACGTCCTGACTTTC. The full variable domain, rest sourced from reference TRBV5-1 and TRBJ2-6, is KAGVTQTPRYLIKTRGQQVTLSCSPISGHRSVSWYQQTPGQGLQFLFEYFSETQRNKGNFPGRFSGRQFSNSRSEMNVSTLELGDSALYLCASSSGTVTSGANVLTFGAGSRLTVL.

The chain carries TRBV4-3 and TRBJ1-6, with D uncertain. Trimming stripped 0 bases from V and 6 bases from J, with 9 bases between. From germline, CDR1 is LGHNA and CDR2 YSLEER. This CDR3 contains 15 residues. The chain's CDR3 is CASSQERAVNSPLHF. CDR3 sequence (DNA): TGCGCCAGCAGCCAAGAGCGAGCGGTTAATTCACCCCTCCACTTT.

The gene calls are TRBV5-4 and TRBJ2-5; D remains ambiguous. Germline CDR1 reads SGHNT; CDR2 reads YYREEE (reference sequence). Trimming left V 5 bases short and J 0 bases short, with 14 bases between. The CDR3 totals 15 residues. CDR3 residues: CASRPWTAYQETQYF. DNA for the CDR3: TGTGCCAGCAGACCCTGGACGGCGTACCAAGAGACCCAGTACTTC.

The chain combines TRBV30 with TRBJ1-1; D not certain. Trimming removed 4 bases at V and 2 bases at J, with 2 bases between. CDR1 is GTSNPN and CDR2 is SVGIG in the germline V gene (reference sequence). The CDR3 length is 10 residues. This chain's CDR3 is CAWINTEAFF. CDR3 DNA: TGTGCCTGGATTAACACTGAAGCTTTCTTT.

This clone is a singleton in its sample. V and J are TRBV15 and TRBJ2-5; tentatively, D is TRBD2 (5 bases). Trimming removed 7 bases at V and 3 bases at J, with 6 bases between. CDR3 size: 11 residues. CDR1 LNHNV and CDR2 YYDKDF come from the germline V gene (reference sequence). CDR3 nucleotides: TGTGCCACCACCGGGGAAGAGACCCAGTACTTC. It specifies CATTGEETQYF.

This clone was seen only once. The CDR3 bases are TGCAGCGTTGCACTAGCGGAAAACATTCAGTACTTC. It encodes CSVALAENIQYF. The chain uses TRBV29-1 and TRBJ2-4; TRBD2 aligns across 8 bases. This CDR3 region has 12 residues. CDR1 and CDR2 from the germline V gene are SQVTM and ANQGSEA. V gave up 4 bases and J gave up 5 bases; unmatched junction bases: 1.

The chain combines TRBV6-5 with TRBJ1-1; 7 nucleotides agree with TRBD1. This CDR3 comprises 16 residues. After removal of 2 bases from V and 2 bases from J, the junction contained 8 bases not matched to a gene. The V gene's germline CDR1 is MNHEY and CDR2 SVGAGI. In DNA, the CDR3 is TGTGCCAGCAGTTACCTGCGCACAGGGGTTAACACTGAAGCTTTCTTT. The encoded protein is CASSYLRTGVNTEAFF.

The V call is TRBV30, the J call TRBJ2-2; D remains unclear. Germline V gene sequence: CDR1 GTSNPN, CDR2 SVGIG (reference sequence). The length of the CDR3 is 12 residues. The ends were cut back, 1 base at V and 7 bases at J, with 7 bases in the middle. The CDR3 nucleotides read TGTGCCTGGAGTGCCCCATACGGGGAGCTGTTTTTT. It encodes CAWSAPYGELFF. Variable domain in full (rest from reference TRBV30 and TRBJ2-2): SQTIHQWPATLVQPVGSPLSLECTVEGTSNPNLYWYRQAAGRGLQLLFYSVGIGQISSEVPQNLSASRPQDRQFILSSKKLLLSDSGFYLCAWSAPYGELFFGEGSRLTVL.

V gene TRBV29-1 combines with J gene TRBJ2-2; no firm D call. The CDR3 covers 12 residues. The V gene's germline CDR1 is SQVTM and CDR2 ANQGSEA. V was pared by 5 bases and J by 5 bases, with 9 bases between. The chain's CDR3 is CSVLRHTGELFF. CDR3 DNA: TGCAGCGTTCTTCGACATACCGGGGAGCTGTTTTTT.

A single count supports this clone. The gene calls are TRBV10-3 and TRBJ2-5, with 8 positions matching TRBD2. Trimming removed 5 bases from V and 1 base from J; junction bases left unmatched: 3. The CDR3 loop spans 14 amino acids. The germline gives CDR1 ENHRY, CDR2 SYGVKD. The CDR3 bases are TGTGCCATCAGTAATGCGGGGGGCCAAGAGACCCAGTACTTC. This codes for CAISNAGGQETQYF.

Written as DNA, the CDR3 is TGCGCCAGCAGCTTGGCCTCCATGAACACTGAAGCTTTCTTT. Its translation: CASSLASMNTEAFF. V is TRBV5-1 and J is TRBJ1-1; D gene uncertain. The CDR3 runs 14 residues. Germline V lookup: CDR1 SGHRS, CDR2 YFSETQ. V lost 0 bases and J 0 bases, leaving 6 bases between the germline ends.

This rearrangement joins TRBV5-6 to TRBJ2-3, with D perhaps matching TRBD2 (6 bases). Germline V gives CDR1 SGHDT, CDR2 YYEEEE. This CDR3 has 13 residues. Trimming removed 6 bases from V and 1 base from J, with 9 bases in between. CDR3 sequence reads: CASTRRGTDTQYF. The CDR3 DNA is TGTGCCAGCACTAGGAGGGGCACAGATACGCAGTATTTT.

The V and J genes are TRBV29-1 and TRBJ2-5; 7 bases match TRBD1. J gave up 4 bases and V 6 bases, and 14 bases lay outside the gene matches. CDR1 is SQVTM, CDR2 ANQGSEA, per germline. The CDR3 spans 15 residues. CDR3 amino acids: CSVGRITGDRETQYF. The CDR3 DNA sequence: TGCAGCGTGGGCCGAATTACAGGGGATAGAGAGACCCAGTACTTC.

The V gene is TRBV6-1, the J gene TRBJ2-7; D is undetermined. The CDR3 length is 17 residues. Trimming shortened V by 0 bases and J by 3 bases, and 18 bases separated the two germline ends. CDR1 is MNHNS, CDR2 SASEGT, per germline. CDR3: CASSEASGIGQVYEQYF. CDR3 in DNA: TGTGCCAGCAGTGAAGCGTCCGGTATAGGGCAGGTCTACGAGCAGTACTTC.

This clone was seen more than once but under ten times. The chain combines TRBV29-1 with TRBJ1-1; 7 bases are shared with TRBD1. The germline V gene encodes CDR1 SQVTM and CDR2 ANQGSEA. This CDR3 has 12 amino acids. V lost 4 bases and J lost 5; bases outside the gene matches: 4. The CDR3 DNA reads TGCAGCGTTGCTACAGGGGCTACTGAAGCTTTCTTT. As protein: CSVATGATEAFF.

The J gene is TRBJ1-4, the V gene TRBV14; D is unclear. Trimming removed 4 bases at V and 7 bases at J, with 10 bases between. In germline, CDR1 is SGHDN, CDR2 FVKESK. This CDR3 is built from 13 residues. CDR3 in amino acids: CASSLDSGEKLFF. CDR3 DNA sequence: TGTGCCAGCAGCCTAGATAGCGGTGAAAAACTGTTTTTT.

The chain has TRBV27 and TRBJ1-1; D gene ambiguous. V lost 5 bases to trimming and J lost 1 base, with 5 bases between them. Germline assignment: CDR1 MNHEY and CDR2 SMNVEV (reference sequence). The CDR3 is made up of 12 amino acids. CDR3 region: CASSDSNTEAFF. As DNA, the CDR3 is TGTGCCAGCAGTGACTCGAACACTGAAGCTTTCTTT.

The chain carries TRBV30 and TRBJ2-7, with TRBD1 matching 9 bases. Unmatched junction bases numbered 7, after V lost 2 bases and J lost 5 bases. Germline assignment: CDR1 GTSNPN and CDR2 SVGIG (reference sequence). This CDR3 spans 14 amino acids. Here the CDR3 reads CAWSTGQGRHEQYF. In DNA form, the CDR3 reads TGTGCCTGGAGTACGGGACAGGGCAGACACGAGCAGTACTTC.

CDR3 sequence reads: CASSYVRGGTDTQYF. The CDR3, as DNA: TGTGCCAGCAGTTACGTCCGGGGGGGCACAGATACGCAGTATTTT. The rearrangement links TRBV6-6 to TRBJ2-3; 7 bases match TRBD2. The V segment lost 2 bases and the J segment 1 base; nucleotides outside the gene matches: 3. CDR3 length equals 15 residues. Per germline, CDR1 MNHNY and CDR2 SVGAGI (reference sequence).